A selection of T cell receptor beta chains follows, all from one sample in a study of T cells in Graves' hyperthyroidism and ophthalmopathy. TCRdb re-called the multiplex PCR reads through MiXCR, storing one row per CDR3 protein. In the table there are around 700,000 distinct CDR3 sequences, 30% to 40% of which are singletons. Specimen: blood. The receptors come from a woman aged 40 to 50 with Graves' hyperthyroidism. Each CDR3 is given with its conserved first and last residue. The D gene is left open where the match is weak. The size field is filled for only some rows; it gives once, few, many or a size class.

len	d_gene	v_gene	abundance	j_gene	CDR3nt	CDR3aa
14	-	TRBV7-9	many	TRBJ1-1	TGTGCCAGCAGTTTAGGACGGGAGAACACTGAAGCTTTCTTT	CASSLGRENTEAFF
14	TRBD1	TRBV7-2	many	TRBJ1-4	TGTGCCAGCAGCGCGACAGGGGTGCGTGAAAAACTGTTTTTT	CASSATGVREKLFF
13	-	TRBV7-9	few	TRBJ2-5	TGTGCCAGCAGCTTGGGACGGAGGGAGACCCAGTACTTC	CASSLGRRETQYF
15	-	TRBV7-9	many	TRBJ1-3	TGTGCCAGCAGCTTTACGGGGAGCTCTGGAAACACCATATATTTT	CASSFTGSSGNTIYF
16	TRBD2	TRBV7-2	once	TRBJ2-3	TGTGCCAGCAGACCCTGGGGGGGAGGTCGCACAGATACGCAGTATTTT	CASRPWGGGRTDTQYF
13	TRBD1	TRBV19	many	TRBJ1-1	TGTGCCAGTTCGGACAGGGAGAGGACTGAAGCTTTCTTT	CASSDRERTEAFF
15	-	TRBV28	few	TRBJ1-1	TGTGCCAGCAGTTTATGGGGGGCGAGGAACACTGAAGCTTTCTTT	CASSLWGARNTEAFF
19	-	TRBV4-1	-	TRBJ1-2	TGCGCCAGCAGCCAAGAGGGGAGGGCGCCTTATACGACTAACTATGGCTACACCTTC	CASSQEGRAPYTTNYGYTF
12	-	TRBV10-3	many	TRBJ1-1	TGTGCCATCGAGGGCGCGGACACTGAAGCTTTCTTT	CAIEGADTEAFF
14	-	TRBV6-5	-	TRBJ2-5	TGTGCCAGCAGTTCCTGGGGGGTAGGGGAGACCCAGTACTTC	CASSSWGVGETQYF
15	-	TRBV4-1	-	TRBJ1-2	TGCGCCAGCAGCCAGGAAGAGTCTACCCCCTATGGCTACACCTTC	CASSQEESTPYGYTF
16	-	TRBV4-1	few	TRBJ1-4	TGCGCCAGCAGCCAAGTACTGTTGTTCACGGCAGAAAAACTGTTTTTT	CASSQVLLFTAEKLFF
15	-	TRBV6-4	few	TRBJ1-5	TGTGCCAGCAGTGACCCCCCCGGAGAAGCTGGGCCCCAGCATTTT	CASSDPPGEAGPQHF
14	TRBD1	TRBV7-2	many	TRBJ1-2	TGTGCCAGCAGCTCCGACAGGGGTGGCTATGGCTACACCTTC	CASSSDRGGYGYTF
14	-	TRBV10-3	many	TRBJ1-4	TGTGCCATCAGGTCCGGGGCCGGAAATGAAAAACTGTTTTTT	CAIRSGAGNEKLFF
12	TRBD2	TRBV12-3/TRBV12-4	-	TRBJ2-5	TGTGCCAGCAGAAACACGGGGGGTACCCAGTACTTC	CASRNTGGTQYF
14	-	TRBV10-3	many	TRBJ1-1	TGTGCCTTTTCAAGGACTCTCGGCGACACTGAAGCTTTCTTT	CAFSRTLGDTEAFF
12	-	TRBV7-2	many	TRBJ1-2	TGTGCCAGCAGCTTACAGGGATATGGCTACACCTTC	CASSLQGYGYTF
14	-	TRBV15	-	TRBJ1-6	-	CATSRDKVGQGIHF
14	TRBD1	TRBV5-1	few	TRBJ2-7	TGCGCCACATCCTCGGACGGGACAGTCCACGAGCAGTACTTC	CATSSDGTVHEQYF
15	-	TRBV6-5	-	TRBJ1-1	TGTGCCAGCAGTTCCGTCTGGAGGGAAGTCGCTGAAGCTTTCTTT	CASSSVWREVAEAFF
15	-	TRBV14	many	TRBJ1-6	TGTGCCAGCAGCCAAGATGGGTGGAGTAATTCACCCCTCCACTTT	CASSQDGWSNSPLHF
17	-	TRBV20-1	-	TRBJ1-4	TGCAGTGCTAGAGATGAGGGGGTAATTGCAACTAATGAAAAACTGTTTTTT	CSARDEGVIATNEKLFF
15	TRBD2	TRBV7-7	many	TRBJ2-5	TGTGCTAGCAGCTTAACTAGCGGGGGAGGAGAGACCCAGTACTTC	CASSLTSGGGETQYF
14	-	TRBV6-5	few	TRBJ1-4	TGTGCCAGCAGTTACTCGGACAGCAAAGAAAAACTGTTTTTT	CASSYSDSKEKLFF
15	-	TRBV9	many	TRBJ1-1	TGTGCCAGCAGCGTAGGAGGGGCGCCAAACACTGAAGCTTTCTTT	CASSVGGAPNTEAFF
13	TRBD1	TRBV19	-	TRBJ2-7	TGTGCCAGTAGTACGACAGGGCTCCTCGAGCAGTACTTC	CASSTTGLLEQYF
18	TRBD2	TRBV18	-	TRBJ2-2	TGTGCCAGCTCACCATTCGGGACTAGCGGGTTCGGGACCGGGGAGCTGTTTTTT	CASSPFGTSGFGTGELFF
19	-	TRBV20-1	-	TRBJ2-2	-	CSASSSQLPHSTTPGSCFF
15	TRBD1	TRBV19	few	TRBJ1-6	TGTGCCAGTAGTCCCTCAGGACAGGGGAGTTCACCCCTCCACTTT	CASSPSGQGSSPLHF
14	TRBD2	TRBV20-1	many	TRBJ2-7	TGCAGTGCTCGTCCGGGACTAGCGTTATACGAGCAGTACTTC	CSARPGLALYEQYF
15	-	TRBV6-1	-	TRBJ1-1	TGTGCCAGCAGGGAGATGGGCTTCATGAACACTGAAGCTTTCTTT	CASREMGFMNTEAFF
12	TRBD1	TRBV7-2	many	TRBJ1-2	TGTGCCAGCAGCCCGGGGACAGGGCGCTACACCTTC	CASSPGTGRYTF
13	-	TRBV12-3/TRBV12-4	-	TRBJ1-2	TGTGCCAGCAGTTTCCCGGGACGGGATGGCTACACCTTC	CASSFPGRDGYTF
13	-	TRBV7-2	many	TRBJ1-5	TGTGCCAGCAGCGGACTAGGTCCACGGCCCCAGCATTTT	CASSGLGPRPQHF
13	TRBD2	TRBV20-1	-	TRBJ2-1	TGCAGTGGCGGGACTAGCGGGAGTTATGAGCAGTTCTTC	CSGGTSGSYEQFF
15	-	TRBV7-9	many	TRBJ2-7	TGTGCCAGCTCACCACCGAGTCTCAGCTCCTACGAGCAGTACTTC	CASSPPSLSSYEQYF
13	-	TRBV7-2	-	TRBJ1-2	TGTGCCAGCGTAAATACAGGGAACTATGGCTACACCTTC	CASVNTGNYGYTF
17	-	TRBV7-2	-	TRBJ1-6	TGTGCCAGCAGCTTAACGGGCCCTTTTCAGACCAATTCACCCCTCCACTTT	CASSLTGPFQTNSPLHF
16	-	TRBV7-2	-	TRBJ1-2	TGTGCCAGCAGCTTAGATCGTCAGGGACTAGGCTATGGCTACACCTTC	CASSLDRQGLGYGYTF
15	-	TRBV10-3	many	TRBJ1-3	TGTGCCATCAGCCCCAATACAGGGAACGGAAACACCATATATTTT	CAISPNTGNGNTIYF
17	-	TRBV4-1	-	TRBJ2-7	TGCGCCGGCAGCCAACTTCACTCCCGGGACGGATCCTACGAGCAGTACTTC	CAGSQLHSRDGSYEQYF
16	TRBD1	TRBV10-3	-	TRBJ2-7	TGTGCCAGTTACTGGACAGGGGGCTTTCTTACCTACGAGCAGTACTTC	CASYWTGGFLTYEQYF